The 30 T cell receptor beta chains listed next were all sequenced from one sample in a study of T cells in Graves' hyperthyroidism and ophthalmopathy (dated by TCRdb to the late 2010s). Library prep was done by multiplex PCR. These reads were obtained on an Illumina HiSeq 2000. The TCR beta CDR3 regions were amplified from the RNA transcripts. The TCR CDR3 was subjected to a first round of RT-PCR using the HTBI primer set and the Qiagen OneStep RT-PCR kit. TCRdb ran its own pipeline on the public reads, namely fastp trimming at Q25 and MiXCR clone calling, and kept in-frame beta chains. Under each unique CDR3 protein, matching rows form one entry showing the most common genes and DNA. Present in this sample are a few hundred thousand distinct CDR3 sequences, about a sixth of which were seen just once. The ten largest clones represent about half of the sample. The source material was blood. The receptors were gathered from a woman in her 50s with Graves' hyperthyroidism.

To note about this clonotype: An end of the junction does not agree with germline; a read error may underlie this. The V and J genes are TRBV2 and TRBJ2-5; no clear D gene. CDR1 and CDR2 from the germline V gene are SNHLY and FYNNEI. The CDR3 spans 12 residues. DNA of the CDR3: TGTGCCAGCAGTGAGAGTTCTGGGTCTAAAGACTTC. This codes for CASSESSGSKDF. The complete variable domain, with remaining parts taken from reference TRBV2 and TRBJ2-5, reads EPEVTQTPSHQVTQMGQEVILRCVPISNHLYFYWYRQILGQKVEFLVSFYNNEISEKSEIFDDQFSVERPDGSNFTLKIRSTKLEDSAMYFCASSESSGSKDFGPGTRLLVL.

In this sample, this clonotype turned up a few times. The chain joins TRBV19 to TRBJ2-5, with 11 bases aligning to TRBD2. The germline V gene has CDR1 LNHDA and CDR2 SQIVND (reference sequence). This CDR3 is built from 14 residues. Losses at the gene ends were 5 bases for V and 2 bases for J; bases not matched to a gene: 1. The CDR3 is CASSRLAGQETQYF. CDR3 coding DNA: TGTGCCAGTAGTCGACTAGCGGGACAAGAGACCCAGTACTTC.

In DNA, the CDR3 is TGTGCCAGCGCCCGACAGGGGAAGGAAAAACTGTTTTTT. Translation: CASARQGKEKLFF. The V call is TRBV12-3 or TRBV12-4, the J call TRBJ1-4, with 8 positions matching TRBD1. The CDR3 covers 13 residues. With 8 bases clipped from V and 8 bases from J, the junction kept 7 bases outside the gene matches.

Ten or more counts support this clonotype. This sequence joins TRBV2 and TRBJ2-1; maybe TRBD2 (6 bases). The ends were cut back, 6 bases at V and 0 bases at J, with 15 bases in the middle. This CDR3 region has 16 residues. From germline, CDR1 is SNHLY and CDR2 FYNNEI. The CDR3 sequence: CASRGNRESSYNEQFF. DNA for the CDR3: TGTGCCAGCAGGGGGAACCGGGAGAGCTCCTACAATGAGCAGTTCTTC.

This clonotype has just a few counts. The chain employs TRBV19 and TRBJ2-2, with D perhaps TRBD2 (7 bases). This CDR3 is 15 amino acids long. V shed 3 bases and J shed 3 bases, with 11 bases lying between them. The germline V gene has CDR1 LNHDA and CDR2 SQIVND (reference sequence). The CDR3 sequence: CASSIGGADTGELFF. CDR3 coding DNA: TGTGCCAGTAGTATTGGGGGGGCGGACACCGGGGAGCTGTTTTTT.

The rearrangement uses TRBV27 and TRBJ2-1; the D gene is possibly TRBD2 (5 bases). V lost 5 bases, J lost 4 bases, and 21 bases lay in between. Germline CDR1 MNHEY, CDR2 SMNVEV (reference sequence). The CDR3 contains 17 residues. The CDR3: CASSPSVLGRRYNEQFF. The CDR3 region has the DNA TGTGCCAGCAGTCCATCTGTACTGGGGAGAAGGTACAATGAGCAGTTCTTC.

This clonotype appeared many times. This sequence joins TRBV28 and TRBJ1-1; possible D gene TRBD1, 6 bases. Germline CDR1 reads MDHEN; CDR2 reads SYDVKM. The CDR3 is 11 residues long. Between the trimmed V and J ends, which lost 6 bases and 14 bases, there was a span of 16 bases. The CDR3 here is CASSDRTEVFF. CDR3 sequence (DNA): TGTGCCAGCAGCGACAGGACGGAAGTATTCTTT.

In this sample, this clonotype turned up many times. The chain employs TRBV15 and TRBJ1-5; TRBD1 matches at 8 bases. Germline values: CDR1 LNHNV, CDR2 YYDKDF (reference sequence). The V gene end was trimmed by 0 bases and the J gene end by 6 bases; junction bases not matched to a gene: 7. This CDR3 comprises 16 residues. The CDR3 nucleotides are TGTGCCACCAGCAGAGATCAGGGGGCCCGGAGTCAGCCCCAGCATTTT. Encoded protein: CATSRDQGARSQPQHF.

This clonotype was detected many times. The rearrangement uses TRBV28 and TRBJ1-3; D gene ambiguous. CDR1 and CDR2 from the germline V gene are MDHEN and SYDVKM. The CDR3 totals 15 residues. The V gene lost 4 bases and the J gene lost 0 bases, with 10 bases spanning the gap. DNA for the CDR3: TGTGCCAGCAGTTCGAGACCGGCCTCTGGAAACACCATATATTTT. This sequence encodes CASSSRPASGNTIYF.

The table lists this clonotype with many counts. The chain links TRBV28 to TRBJ1-5, with a possible D match to TRBD1 (6 bases). The CDR3 is 16 residues long. Trimming shortened V by 2 bases and J by 4 bases, and 15 bases separated the two germline ends. CDR1 is MDHEN and CDR2 is SYDVKM in the germline V gene. CDR3: CASSLIPGQKNQPQHF. The CDR3 DNA reads as TGTGCCAGCAGTTTAATCCCGGGACAAAAAAATCAGCCCCAGCATTTT.

Remarks on this clonotype: At one of its ends the junction is not consistent with the germline gene, which may arise from a read error. V and J are TRBV27 and TRBJ2-6, with 9 bases aligning to TRBD1. Germline loops: CDR1 MNHEY, CDR2 SMNVEV (reference sequence). CDR3 length equals 20 residues. CDR3 protein: CASSLQRTGDYPSGADVLTF. As DNA, the CDR3 is TGTGCCAGCAGTCTTCAAAGGACAGGGGACTACCCCTCTGGGGCCGACGTCCTGACTTTC.

In its sample, this clonotype was seen many times. The V gene is TRBV7-2, the J gene TRBJ1-1; no reliable D call. The germline V gene encodes CDR1 SGHTA and CDR2 FQGNSA. This CDR3 region has 14 residues. V lost 3 bases and J lost 4, with 12 bases in between. The CDR3 sequence: CASSFKSVGTEAFF. The CDR3 DNA reads TGTGCCAGCAGCTTTAAAAGTGTTGGCACTGAAGCTTTCTTT.

Ten or more counts support this clonotype. V and J are TRBV11-2 and TRBJ2-3; 14 bases fit TRBD2. The CDR3 is 17 residues long. J was trimmed by 6 bases and V by 4 bases; bases with no gene match: 9. The germline gives CDR1 SGHAT, CDR2 FQNNGV. CDR3 DNA sequence: TGTGCCAGCAGCTCTGGGGGACTAGCGGGAGATCGGGATACGCAGTATTTT. It encodes CASSSGGLAGDRDTQYF.

In its sample, this clonotype was seen a few times. The rearrangement joins TRBV30 to TRBJ2-3; D could derive from TRBD1 or TRBD2 (5 bases each). The CDR3 is 13 amino acids. Germline V gives CDR1 GTSNPN, CDR2 SVGIG (reference sequence). The V end was cut by 5 bases, the J end by 6 bases, with 15 bases between. The CDR3 nucleotides are TGTGCCTGGGGGACGGGGCCCAGGGATACGCAGTATTTT. Its protein is CAWGTGPRDTQYF.

A word on this clonotype: Its ends do not fully match the called genes, so a read error is possible. This rearrangement joins TRBV19 to TRBJ2-7, with 7 bases that match TRBD1. The CDR3 loop spans 14 amino acids. Germline V gives CDR1 LNHDA, CDR2 SQIVND (reference sequence). The CDR3 region is CASSSSTGTYGQYF. CDR3 coding DNA: TGTGCCAGTAGTTCTTCGACAGGGACCTACGGGCAGTACTTC.

This clonotype was observed a few times. V and J are TRBV19 and TRBJ2-1, with a possible D match to TRBD1 (6 bases). CDR3 length: 13 amino acids. V was trimmed by 6 bases and J by 4 bases, leaving 10 bases between them. Germline CDR1 LNHDA, CDR2 SQIVND (reference sequence). CDR3 sequence (DNA): TGTGCCAGTAGAAGGACAGCATACAATGAGCAGTTCTTC. Encoded protein: CASRRTAYNEQFF.

This clonotype was observed at least ten times. This sequence joins TRBV12-3 or TRBV12-4 and TRBJ2-1; D not resolved. The CDR3 runs to 15 residues. V was shortened by 2 bases and J by 7 bases, with 15 bases between the two germline ends. The CDR3 nucleotides read TGTGCCAGCAGTTTATATGGACCCGGGCGGAATGAGCAGTTCTTC. This encodes CASSLYGPGRNEQFF.

V usage is TRBV10-3 and J usage is TRBJ1-1; a weak D match, TRBD1 (5 bases). This CDR3 comprises 14 residues. Between the trimmed V and J ends, which lost 2 bases and 5 bases, there was a span of 12 bases. Germline lookup yields CDR1 ENHRY and CDR2 SYGVKD. The CDR3 coding sequence is TGTGCCATCAGTGAGGTGATTCGACAGACTGAAGCTTTCTTT. It codes for CAISEVIRQTEAFF.

This clonotype has a count of ten or more. The CDR3 bases are TGTGCCACCAGCAGGGGGGGACGCCGGAACACTGAAGCTTTCTTT. Translated, it gives CATSRGGRRNTEAFF. The rearrangement joins TRBV15 to TRBJ1-1; the D gene is possibly TRBD1 (5 bases). V lost 3 bases and J 1 base, leaving 12 bases between the germline ends. The CDR3 consists of 15 residues. The germline CDR1 and CDR2 sequences are LNHNV and YYDKDF (reference sequence).

In its sample, this clonotype was seen many times. The chain is built from TRBV24-1 and TRBJ1-5; D is ambiguous. V was cut by 8 bases and J by 7 bases, with 14 bases left in between. Germline assignment: CDR1 KGHDR and CDR2 SFDVKD. This CDR3 contains 13 residues. CDR3 nucleotides: TGTGCCACCAATCACCTACCATGGCAGCCCCAGCATTTT. It codes for CATNHLPWQPQHF.

This clonotype was counted ten times or more. This chain joins TRBV9 and TRBJ2-1, with TRBD1 matching over 10 bases. J gave up 8 bases and V 1 base, and 15 bases lay outside the gene matches. Germline V gives CDR1 SGDLS, CDR2 YYNGEE. The CDR3 covers 18 residues. CDR3 sequence (DNA): TGTGCCAGCAGCGTAACCCCCTTCCCCGGGACAGGGGAGGATGAGCAGTTCTTC. Its translation is CASSVTPFPGTGEDEQFF.

In this sample, this clonotype turned up many times. The V call is TRBV12-3 or TRBV12-4, the J call TRBJ1-5; 7 nucleotides agree with TRBD1. The CDR3 consists of 20 residues. With V trimmed by 4 bases and J by 1 base, 19 bases remained unmatched. CDR3: CASSSKNLFRDSQSNQPQHF. DNA for the CDR3: TGTGCCAGCAGTTCTAAAAACTTATTCAGGGACAGTCAAAGCAATCAGCCCCAGCATTTT.

This clonotype was recorded at least ten times. The genes are TRBV6-1 and TRBJ1-5; no clear D. The CDR3 is 15 residues long. V was clipped by 1 base and J by 4 bases, with 11 bases between them. CDR1 and CDR2 from the germline V gene are MNHNS and SASEGT. The CDR3 DNA reads as TGTGCCAGCAGTGAAGTCGGCCAGCTGAATCAGCCCCAGCATTTT. Protein sequence: CASSEVGQLNQPQHF.

Concerning this clonotype itself: With a much larger clone just one base away, this may be a read error. This rearrangement joins TRBV28 to TRBJ1-3, with a possible D match to TRBD1 (5 bases). The CDR3 spans 15 residues. V lost 6 bases and J lost 4, with 16 bases in between. Germline CDR1 MDHEN, CDR2 SYDVKM. CDR3 amino acids: CASRVAGQSGNTIYF. In DNA form, the CDR3 reads TGTGCCAGCAGGGTTGCAGGGCAGTCCGGAAACACCATATATTTT.

For this clonotype: Just one base apart from a much larger clone, this may be a read error. The V and J genes are TRBV6-5 and TRBJ1-1, with D uncertain. The germline V gene encodes CDR1 MNHEY and CDR2 SVGAGI. The CDR3 is made up of 9 amino acids. The CDR3 loop reads CASSHSLVF. The CDR3 DNA sequence: TGTGCCAGCAGTCACTCGCTGGTCTTT.

This clonotype has a single count. A much larger clone differs by one base, so this may be a read error. The chain employs TRBV7-9 and TRBJ1-1; D is undetermined. The CDR3 loop spans 13 amino acids. Germline CDR1 and CDR2: SEHNR and FQNEAQ (reference sequence). The CDR3 here is CASSYQQNTEALF. CDR3 nucleotides: TGTGCCAGCAGCTATCAACAGAACACTGAAGCTCTCTTT.

This clonotype was counted at least ten times. This CDR3 is CASSLRVTSGTNGDEQFF. The CDR3 DNA sequence: TGTGCCAGCAGCTTACGTGTGACTAGCGGGACAAATGGCGATGAGCAGTTCTTC. This chain joins TRBV11-2 and TRBJ2-1; TRBD2 matches at 11 bases. V trimming: 2 bases; J trimming: 8 bases; junction bases outside the gene matches: 14. In germline, CDR1 is SGHAT, CDR2 FQNNGV. This CDR3 is built from 18 residues.

V and J are TRBV2 and TRBJ1-1; TRBD1 matches 10 bases. Germline CDR1 is SNHLY and CDR2 is FYNNEI. Losses at the gene ends were 10 bases for V and 0 bases for J; bases not matched to a gene: 11. The CDR3 extends over 16 amino acids. The DNA of the CDR3 is TGTGCCACCGACCGGGACAGGGGTTTTTTGAACACTGAAGCTTTCTTT. Translated, it gives CATDRDRGFLNTEAFF.

This clonotype has a handful of counts. This chain connects TRBV18 to TRBJ2-3, with unresolved D. In germline, CDR1 is KGHSH, CDR2 LQKENI. This CDR3 comprises 16 residues. The V and J ends lost 0 bases and 6 bases respectively, with 16 bases between them. CDR3 bases: TGTGCCAGCTCACCACCTTCCCAGAGCCTATTCGATACGCAGTATTTT. This codes for CASSPPSQSLFDTQYF.

V usage is TRBV11-2 and J usage is TRBJ2-3; TRBD2 agrees at 8 bases. With 1 base clipped from V and 1 base from J, the junction kept 16 bases outside the gene matches. CDR3 length: 20 residues. Per germline, CDR1 SGHAT and CDR2 FQNNGV. This CDR3 is CASSLVIASAGGGGTDTQYF. DNA of the CDR3: TGTGCCAGCAGCTTAGTAATTGCTTCGGCGGGAGGAGGTGGCACAGATACGCAGTATTTT. Combining the CDR3 with reference TRBV11-2 and TRBJ2-3 gives the whole variable domain EAGVAQSPRYKIIEKRQSVAFWCNPISGHATLYWYQQILGQGPKLLIQFQNNGVVDDSQLPKDRFSAERLKGVDSTLKIQPAKLEDSAVYLCASSLVIASAGGGGTDTQYFGPGTRLTVL.